The present T cell receptor beta chain was sequenced within a study of T-cell memory formation after mild COVID-19. Broader study findings: Among contracting clones, CD4+ were mainly CM/EM and CD8+ enriched in EMRA. Second-wave clones reaching peak frequency on day 37 lacked confirmed SARS-CoV-2 specificity.

V lost 7 bases and J lost 1, with 16 bases in between. From germline, CDR1 is MNHEY and CDR2 SMNVEV (reference sequence). CDR3 length: 15 residues. This clonotype was picked up one time. Its specificity is not known. A single record per CDR3 protein comes from TCRdb applying MiXCR to the 5' RACE reads. The sample yields roughly 260,000 distinct CDR3 sequences, around 15% seen once. This TCR was sampled from a man in his late teens or twenties who had mild COVID-19 (a few samples of this study predate the infection). Cell type and time point are not known. Sequencing input: PBMCs or a T cell subset sorted from them (not recorded which). The J gene is TRBJ1-1, the V gene TRBV27, with D unresolved. The CDR3, as DNA: TGTGCCAGCACCCCCCATTTAGGAGCGAACACTGAAGCTTTCTTT. It codes for CASTPHLGANTEAFF.